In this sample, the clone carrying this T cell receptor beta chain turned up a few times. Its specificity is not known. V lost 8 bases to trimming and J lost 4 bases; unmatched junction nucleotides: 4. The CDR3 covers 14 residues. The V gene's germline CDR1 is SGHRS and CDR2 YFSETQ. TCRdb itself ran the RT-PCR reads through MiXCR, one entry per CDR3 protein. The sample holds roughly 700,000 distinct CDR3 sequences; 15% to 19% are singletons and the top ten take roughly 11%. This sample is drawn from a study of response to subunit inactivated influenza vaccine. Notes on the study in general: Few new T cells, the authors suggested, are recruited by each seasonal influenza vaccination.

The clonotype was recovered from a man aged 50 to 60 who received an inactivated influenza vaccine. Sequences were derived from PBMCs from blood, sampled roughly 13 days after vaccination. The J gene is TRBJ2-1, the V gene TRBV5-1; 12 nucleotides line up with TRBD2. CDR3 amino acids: CASRTSGVYNEQFF. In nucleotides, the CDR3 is TGCGCCAGTCGGACTAGCGGGGTATACAATGAGCAGTTCTTC.